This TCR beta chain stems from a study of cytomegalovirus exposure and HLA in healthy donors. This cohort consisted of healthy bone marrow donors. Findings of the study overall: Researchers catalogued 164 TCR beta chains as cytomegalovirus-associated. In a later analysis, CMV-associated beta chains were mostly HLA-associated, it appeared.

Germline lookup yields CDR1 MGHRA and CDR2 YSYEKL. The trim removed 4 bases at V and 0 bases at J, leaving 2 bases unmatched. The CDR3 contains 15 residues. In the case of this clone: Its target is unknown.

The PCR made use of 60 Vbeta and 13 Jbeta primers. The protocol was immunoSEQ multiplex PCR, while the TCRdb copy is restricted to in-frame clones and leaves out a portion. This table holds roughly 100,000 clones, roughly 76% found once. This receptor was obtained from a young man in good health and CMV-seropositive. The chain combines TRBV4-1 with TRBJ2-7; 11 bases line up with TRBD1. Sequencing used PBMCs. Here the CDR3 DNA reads TGCGCCAGCAGCCGCGGACAGGGGGCCTCCTACGAGCAGTACTTC. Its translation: CASSRGQGASYEQYF.